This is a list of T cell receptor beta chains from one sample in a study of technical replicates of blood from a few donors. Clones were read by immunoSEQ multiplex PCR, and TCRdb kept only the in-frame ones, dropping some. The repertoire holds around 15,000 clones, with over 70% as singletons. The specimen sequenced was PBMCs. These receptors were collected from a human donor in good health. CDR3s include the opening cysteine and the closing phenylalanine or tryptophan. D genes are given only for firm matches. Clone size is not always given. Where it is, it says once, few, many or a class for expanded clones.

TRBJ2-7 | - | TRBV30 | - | CAWSVPGITYEQYF | TGTGCCTGGAGTGTACCGGGAATAACGTACGAGCAGTACTTC
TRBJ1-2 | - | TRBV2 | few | CASRAGNSRLYGYTF | TGTGCCAGCAGAGCAGGGAACTCCCGGCTTTATGGCTACACCTTC
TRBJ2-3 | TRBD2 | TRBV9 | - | CASSVVAGALRTDTQYF | TGTGCCAGCAGCGTAGTAGCGGGAGCCCTCCGCACAGATACGCAGTATTTT
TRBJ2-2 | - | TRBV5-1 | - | CASSVEGKDGELFF | TGCGCCAGCAGCGTGGAGGGGAAGGACGGGGAGCTGTTTTTT
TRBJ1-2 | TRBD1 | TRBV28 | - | CASSSSGQGAYGYTF | TGTGCCAGCAGTTCCTCGGGACAGGGCGCCTATGGCTACACCTTC
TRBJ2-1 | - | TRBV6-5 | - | CASQESGSSYNEQFF | TGTGCCAGCCAGGAGAGTGGGAGCTCCTACAATGAGCAGTTCTTC
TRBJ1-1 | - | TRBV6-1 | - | CASSLFDSTNTEAFF | TGTGCCAGCAGTTTATTCGACAGTACTAACACTGAAGCTTTCTTT
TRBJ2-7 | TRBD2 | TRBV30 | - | CAWSGNPSGRFSYEQYF | TGTGCCTGGAGCGGAAACCCAAGCGGGAGGTTTTCCTACGAGCAGTACTTC
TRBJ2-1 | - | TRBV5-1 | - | CASRPAGEVWREQFF | TGCGCCAGCAGGCCGGCCGGGGAAGTCTGGCGTGAGCAGTTCTTC
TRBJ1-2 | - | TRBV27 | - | CASSPIESPGASYGYTF | TGTGCCAGCAGTCCAATAGAGAGTCCAGGGGCGAGCTATGGCTACACCTTC
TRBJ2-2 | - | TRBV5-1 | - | CASSQGGAYTGELFF | TGCGCCAGCAGCCAAGGGGGGGCGTACACCGGGGAGCTGTTTTTT
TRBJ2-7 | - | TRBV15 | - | CATSATGYEQYF | TGTGCCACCAGCGCGACAGGCTACGAGCAGTACTTC
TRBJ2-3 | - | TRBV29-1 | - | CSVGQGVFTDTQYF | TGCAGCGTTGGTCAGGGTGTGTTCACAGATACGCAGTATTTT
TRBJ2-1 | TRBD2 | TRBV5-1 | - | CASSPPGLAGVYNEQFF | TGCGCCAGCAGCCCCCCGGGACTAGCGGGAGTTTACAATGAGCAGTTCTTC
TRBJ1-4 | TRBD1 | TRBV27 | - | CASSFVGGSNEKLFF | TGTGCCAGCAGTTTTGTAGGGGGCTCTAATGAAAAACTGTTTTTT
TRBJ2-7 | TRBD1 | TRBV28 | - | CASSPPNPTGGYEQYF | TGTGCCAGCAGTCCCCCCAACCCGACAGGGGGATACGAGCAGTACTTC
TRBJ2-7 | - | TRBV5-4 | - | CASSVRGSYEQYF | TGTGCCAGCTCTGTTAGGGGATCCTACGAGCAGTACTTC
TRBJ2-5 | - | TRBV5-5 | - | CASSLDRERETQYF | TGTGCCAGCAGCTTGGACAGGGAACGCGAGACCCAGTACTTC
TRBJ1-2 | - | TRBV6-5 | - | CASSYSSGAVYGYTF | TGTGCCAGCAGTTACTCGTCAGGGGCGGTCTATGGCTACACCTTC
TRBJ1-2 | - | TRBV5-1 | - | CASSPYSGFSVNYGYTF | TGCGCCAGCAGCCCCTATTCGGGGTTCTCCGTTAACTATGGCTACACCTTC
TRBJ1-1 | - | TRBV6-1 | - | CASSEEPAGYLAGLYTEAFF | TGTGCCAGCAGTGAAGAGCCGGCGGGTTATCTGGCAGGTTTGTACACTGAAGCTTTCTTT
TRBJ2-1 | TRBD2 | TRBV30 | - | CAWSVGAGRRGEQFF | TGTGCCTGGAGTGTGGGAGCGGGAAGACGAGGCGAGCAGTTCTTC
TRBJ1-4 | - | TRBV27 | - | CASSSKLGTPYRGEKLFF | TGTGCCAGCAGTTCAAAACTCGGGACACCATACCGGGGTGAAAAACTGTTTTTT
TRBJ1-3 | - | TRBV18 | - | CASSPSGITSGNTIYF | TGTGCCAGCTCACCATCAGGGATTACCTCTGGAAACACCATATATTTT
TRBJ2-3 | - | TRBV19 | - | CASSETDYHTDTQYF | TGTGCCAGTAGTGAAACGGACTATCACACAGATACGCAGTATTTT
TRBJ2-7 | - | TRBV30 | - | CAWTAAGSSYEQYF | TGTGCCTGGACGGCGGCGGGAAGCTCCTACGAGCAGTACTTC
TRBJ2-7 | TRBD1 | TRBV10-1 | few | CASTATGGEQYF | TGCGCCAGCACCGCGACAGGGGGCGAGCAGTACTTC
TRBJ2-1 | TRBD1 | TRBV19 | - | CASTPMTGAGEQFF | TGTGCCAGTACCCCCATGACAGGGGCCGGTGAGCAGTTCTTC
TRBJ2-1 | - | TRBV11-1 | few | CASSLGGSSYNEQFF | TGTGCCAGCAGCTTAGGTGGGAGCTCCTACAATGAGCAGTTCTTC
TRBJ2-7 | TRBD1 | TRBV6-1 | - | CASSEIQSGQDFYEQYF | TGTGCCAGCAGTGAGATCCAATCGGGACAGGACTTCTACGAGCAGTACTTC
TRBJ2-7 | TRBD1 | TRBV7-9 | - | CASSERTGNLHEQYF | TGTGCCAGCAGCGAAAGGACAGGGAATTTGCACGAGCAGTACTTC
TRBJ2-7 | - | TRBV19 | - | CASSTGLYLYEQYF | TGTGCCAGTAGTACAGGACTTTACCTTTACGAGCAGTACTTC
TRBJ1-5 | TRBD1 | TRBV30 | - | CASDRDNQPQHF | TGTGCCTCGGACAGGGACAATCAGCCCCAGCATTTT
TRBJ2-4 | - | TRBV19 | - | CASSPLAVLGNIQYF | TGTGCCAGTAGTCCCTTGGCGGTCCTCGGGAACATTCAGTACTTC
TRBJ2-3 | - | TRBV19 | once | CASSPQGPRGTQYF | TGTGCCAGTAGTCCGCAGGGGCCCAGGGGTACGCAGTATTTT
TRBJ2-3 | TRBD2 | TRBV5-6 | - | CASSLAGTSALNTQYF | TGTGCCAGCAGCTTGGCCGGGACTAGCGCCCTCAATACGCAGTATTTT
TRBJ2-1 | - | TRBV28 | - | CASTIRGEQFF | TGTGCCAGCACCATAAGGGGCGAGCAGTTCTTC
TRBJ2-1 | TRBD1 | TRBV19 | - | CASSIRGSGRDEQFF | TGTGCCAGTAGTATCAGGGGGAGTGGGCGTGATGAGCAGTTCTTC
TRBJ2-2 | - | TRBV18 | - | CASSPGQNTGELFF | TGTGCCAGCTCACCGGGACAGAACACCGGGGAGCTGTTTTTT
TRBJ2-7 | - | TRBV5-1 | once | CASSLAPGGQGASYEQYF | TGCGCCAGCAGCTTGGCGCCGGGAGGCCAGGGGGCATCCTACGAGCAGTACTTC
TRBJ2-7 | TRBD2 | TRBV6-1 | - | CASSERWTSGKGEQYF | TGTGCCAGCAGTGAGAGGTGGACTAGCGGGAAAGGTGAGCAGTACTTC
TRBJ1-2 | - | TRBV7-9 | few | CASSLAGDTNYGYTF | TGTGCCAGCAGCTTAGCGGGGGACACTAACTATGGCTACACCTTC
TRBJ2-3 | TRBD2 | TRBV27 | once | CASSSPSGGAVTDTQYF | TGTGCCAGCAGTTCTCCCTCCGGGGGGGCGGTAACAGATACGCAGTATTTT
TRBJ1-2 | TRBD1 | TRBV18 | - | CASSVGQFNYGYTF | TGTGCCAGCTCGGTGGGACAGTTTAACTATGGCTACACCTTC
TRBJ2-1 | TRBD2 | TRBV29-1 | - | CSVDGLAGDNEQFF | TGCAGCGTTGACGGACTAGCGGGAGACAATGAGCAGTTCTTC
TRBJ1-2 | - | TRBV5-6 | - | CASSSYRDAAYGYTF | TGTGCCAGCAGCTCATACAGGGACGCGGCCTATGGCTACACCTTC
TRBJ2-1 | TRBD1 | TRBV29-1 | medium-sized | CSATGGSYNEQFF | TGCAGCGCCACAGGGGGCTCCTACAATGAGCAGTTCTTC
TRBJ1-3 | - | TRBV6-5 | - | CASSSSFEAGNTIYF | TGTGCCAGCAGTTCCTCTTTCGAGGCTGGAAACACCATATATTTT
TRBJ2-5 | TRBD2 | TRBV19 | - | CASSIGSSAGVGETQYF | TGTGCCAGTAGTATAGGCAGCTCAGCGGGAGTCGGAGAGACCCAGTACTTC
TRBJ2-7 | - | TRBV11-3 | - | CASSLGRNSYEQYF | TGTGCCAGCAGCTTGGGCAGAAACTCCTACGAGCAGTACTTC
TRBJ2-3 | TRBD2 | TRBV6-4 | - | CASSDVMNGLAETDTQYF | TGTGCCAGCAGTGACGTTATGAACGGACTAGCGGAAACAGATACGCAGTATTTT
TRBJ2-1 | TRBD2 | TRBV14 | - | CASSPILAGGSNEQFF | TGTGCCAGCAGCCCAATACTAGCGGGAGGGAGCAATGAGCAGTTCTTC
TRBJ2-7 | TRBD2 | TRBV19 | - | CASSITGTRNYEQYF | TGTGCCAGTAGTATCACCGGGACTAGGAACTACGAGCAGTACTTC
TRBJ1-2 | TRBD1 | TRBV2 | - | CASSEVGTGYGYTF | TGTGCCAGCAGTGAAGTGGGGACAGGCTATGGCTACACCTTC
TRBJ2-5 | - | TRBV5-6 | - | CASSLARTEKETQYF | TGTGCCAGCAGCTTGGCCCGGACAGAGAAAGAGACCCAGTACTTC
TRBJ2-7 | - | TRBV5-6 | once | CASSLGGDSYEQYF | TGTGCCAGCAGCTTGGGGGGGGACTCCTACGAGCAGTACTTC
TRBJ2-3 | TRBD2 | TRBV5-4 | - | CASSVGLAGGADTQYF | TGTGCCAGCAGCGTAGGACTAGCGGGAGGCGCAGATACGCAGTATTTT
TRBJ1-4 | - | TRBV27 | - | CASSEPGTNEKLFF | TGTGCCAGCAGTGAGCCGGGGACTAATGAAAAACTGTTTTTT
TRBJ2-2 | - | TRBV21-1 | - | CASSRPRGRAGELFF | TGTGCCAGCAGCCGCCCCAGGGGAAGAGCCGGGGAGCTGTTTTTT